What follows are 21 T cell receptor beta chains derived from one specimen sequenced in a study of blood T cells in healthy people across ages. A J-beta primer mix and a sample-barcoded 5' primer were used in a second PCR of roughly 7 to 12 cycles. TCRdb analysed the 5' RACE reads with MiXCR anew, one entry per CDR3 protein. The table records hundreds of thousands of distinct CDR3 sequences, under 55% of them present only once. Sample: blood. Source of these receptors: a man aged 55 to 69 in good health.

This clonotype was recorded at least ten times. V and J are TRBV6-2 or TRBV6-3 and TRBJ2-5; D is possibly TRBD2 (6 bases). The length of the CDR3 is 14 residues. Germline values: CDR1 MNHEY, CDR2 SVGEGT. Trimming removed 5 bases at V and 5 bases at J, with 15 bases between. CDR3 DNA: TGTGCCAGCAGTGACGGACTAAACCGGGAGACCCAGTACTTC. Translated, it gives CASSDGLNRETQYF.

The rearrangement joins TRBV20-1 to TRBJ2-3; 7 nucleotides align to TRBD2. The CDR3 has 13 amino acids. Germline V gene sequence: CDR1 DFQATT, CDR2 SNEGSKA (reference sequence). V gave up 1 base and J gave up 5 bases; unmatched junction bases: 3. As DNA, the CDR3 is TGCAGTGCTAGAGGCGTAGCGGGAGATACGCAGTATTTT. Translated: CSARGVAGDTQYF.

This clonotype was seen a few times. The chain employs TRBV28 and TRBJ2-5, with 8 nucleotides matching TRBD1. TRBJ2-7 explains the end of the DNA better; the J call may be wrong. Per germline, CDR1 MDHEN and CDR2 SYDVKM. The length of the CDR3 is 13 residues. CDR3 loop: CASIRPGGDEQYF. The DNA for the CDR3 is TGTGCCAGCATCCGACCAGGGGGCGACGAGCAGTACTTC.

CDR3 residues: CASQVRGGGNEQFF. The CDR3 DNA reads TGTGCCAGCCAGGTCCGGGGGGGCGGCAATGAGCAGTTCTTC. The rearrangement uses TRBV7-2 and TRBJ2-1; 8 bases map to TRBD2. The CDR3 spans 14 residues. Germline-derived CDR1 and CDR2 are SGHTA and FQGNSA. V shed 8 bases, J shed 6 bases, and the junction held 9 bases outside the gene matches.

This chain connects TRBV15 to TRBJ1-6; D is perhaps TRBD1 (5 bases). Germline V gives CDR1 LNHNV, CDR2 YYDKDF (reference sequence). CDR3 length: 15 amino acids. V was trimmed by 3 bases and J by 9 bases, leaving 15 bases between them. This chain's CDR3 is CATSSDGGITSPLHF. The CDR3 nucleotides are TGTGCCACCAGCAGCGATGGGGGGATTACTTCACCCCTCCACTTT.

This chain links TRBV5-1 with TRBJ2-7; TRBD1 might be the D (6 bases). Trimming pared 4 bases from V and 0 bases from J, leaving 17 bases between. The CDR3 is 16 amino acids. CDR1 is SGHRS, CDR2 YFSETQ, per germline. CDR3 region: CASSRRPGDSSYEQYF. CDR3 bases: TGCGCCAGCAGCCGGCGGCCAGGGGATAGCTCCTACGAGCAGTACTTC.

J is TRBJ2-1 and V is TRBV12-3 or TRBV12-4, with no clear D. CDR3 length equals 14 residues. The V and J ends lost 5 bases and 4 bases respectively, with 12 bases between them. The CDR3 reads CASSPRTQYNEQFF. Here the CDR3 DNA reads TGTGCCAGCAGTCCCCGGACGCAATACAATGAGCAGTTCTTC.

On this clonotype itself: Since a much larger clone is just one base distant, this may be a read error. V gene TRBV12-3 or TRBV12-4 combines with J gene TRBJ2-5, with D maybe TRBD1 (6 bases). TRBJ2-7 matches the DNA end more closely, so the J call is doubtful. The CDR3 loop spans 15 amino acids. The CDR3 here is CASSLVRDTAYEQYF. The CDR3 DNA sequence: TGTGCCAGCAGTTTAGTTCGGGACACAGCCTACGAGCAGTACTTC.

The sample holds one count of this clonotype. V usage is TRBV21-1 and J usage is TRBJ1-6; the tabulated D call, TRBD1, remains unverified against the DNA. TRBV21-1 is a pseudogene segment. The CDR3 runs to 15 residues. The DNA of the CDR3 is TGTGCCAGCAGCAAAGTAAAGGTTTGGGGGTCACCCCTCCACTTT. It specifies CASSKVKVWGSPLHF.

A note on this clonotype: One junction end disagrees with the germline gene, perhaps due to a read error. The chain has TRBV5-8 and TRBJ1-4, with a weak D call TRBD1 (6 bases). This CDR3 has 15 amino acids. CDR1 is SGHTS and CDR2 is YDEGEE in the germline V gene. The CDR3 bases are TGCGCCAGCAGCCTCGCGGGGGGCGGGAGTGAAAAACTGTTTTTT. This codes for CASSLAGGGSEKLFF.

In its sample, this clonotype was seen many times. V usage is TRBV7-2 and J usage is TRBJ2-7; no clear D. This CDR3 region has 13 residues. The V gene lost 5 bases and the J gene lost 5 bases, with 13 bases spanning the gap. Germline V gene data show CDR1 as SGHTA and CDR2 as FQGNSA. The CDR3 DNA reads TGTGCCAGCAGCCCCGGCTCATCGGACGAGCAGTACTTC. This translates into CASSPGSSDEQYF.

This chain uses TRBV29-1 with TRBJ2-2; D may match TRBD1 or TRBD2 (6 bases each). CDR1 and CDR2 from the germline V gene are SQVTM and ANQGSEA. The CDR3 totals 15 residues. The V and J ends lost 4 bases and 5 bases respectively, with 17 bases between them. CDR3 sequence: CSVGWSGAGTGELFF. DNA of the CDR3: TGCAGCGTTGGCTGGTCGGGGGCGGGTACCGGGGAGCTGTTTTTT.

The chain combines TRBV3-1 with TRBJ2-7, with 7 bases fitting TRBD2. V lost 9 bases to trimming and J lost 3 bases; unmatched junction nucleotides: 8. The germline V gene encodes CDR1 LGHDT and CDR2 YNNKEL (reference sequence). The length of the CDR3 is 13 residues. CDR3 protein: CASGVAGNYEQYF. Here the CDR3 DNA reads TGTGCCAGTGGGGTAGCGGGTAACTACGAGCAGTACTTC.

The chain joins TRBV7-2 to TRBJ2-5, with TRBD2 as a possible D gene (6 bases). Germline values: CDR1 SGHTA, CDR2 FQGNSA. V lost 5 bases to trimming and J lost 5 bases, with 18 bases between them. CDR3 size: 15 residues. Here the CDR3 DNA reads TGTGCCAGCAGCCGAACTGCTGGGGGGATGGAGACCCAGTACTTC. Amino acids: CASSRTAGGMETQYF.

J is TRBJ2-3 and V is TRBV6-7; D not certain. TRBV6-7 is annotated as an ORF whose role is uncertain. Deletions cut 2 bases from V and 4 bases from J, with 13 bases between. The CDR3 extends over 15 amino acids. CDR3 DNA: TGTGCCAGCAGTTACGAGATGTCGGTCGCAGATACGCAGTATTTT. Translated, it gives CASSYEMSVADTQYF.

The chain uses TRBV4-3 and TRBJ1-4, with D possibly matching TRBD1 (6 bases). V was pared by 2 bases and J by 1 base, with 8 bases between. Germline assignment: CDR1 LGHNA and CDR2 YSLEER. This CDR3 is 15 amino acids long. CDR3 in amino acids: CASSQQQGTNEKLFF. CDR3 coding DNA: TGCGCCAGCAGCCAACAACAGGGAACTAATGAAAAACTGTTTTTT.

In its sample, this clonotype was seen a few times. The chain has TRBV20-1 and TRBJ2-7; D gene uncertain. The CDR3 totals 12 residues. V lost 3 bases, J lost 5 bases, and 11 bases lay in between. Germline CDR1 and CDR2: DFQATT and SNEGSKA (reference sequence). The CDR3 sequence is CSARSPDDEQYF. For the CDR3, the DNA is TGCAGTGCTAGGTCACCGGACGACGAGCAGTACTTC.

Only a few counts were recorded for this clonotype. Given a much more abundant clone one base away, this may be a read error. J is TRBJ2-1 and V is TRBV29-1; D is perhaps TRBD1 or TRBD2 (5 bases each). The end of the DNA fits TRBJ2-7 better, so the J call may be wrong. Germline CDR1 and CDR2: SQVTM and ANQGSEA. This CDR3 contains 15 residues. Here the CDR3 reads CSVSRAGTSYNEQYF. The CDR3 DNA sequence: TGCAGCGTTTCAAGGGCAGGGACGTCCTACAATGAGCAGTACTTC.

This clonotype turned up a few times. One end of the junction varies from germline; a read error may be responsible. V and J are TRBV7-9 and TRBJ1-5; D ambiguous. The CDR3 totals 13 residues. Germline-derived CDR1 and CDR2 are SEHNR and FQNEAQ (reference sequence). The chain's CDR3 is CASSATSGQPQHF. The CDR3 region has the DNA TGTGCTAGCAGCGCGACTTCGGGTCAGCCCCAGCATTTT.

CDR3 sequence reads: CASSYSPDQPQHF. CDR3 coding DNA: TGTGCCAGCAGTTACTCTCCTGATCAGCCCCAGCATTTT. The V and J genes are TRBV6-5 and TRBJ1-5; D unresolved. Trimming took 0 bases from V and 5 from J, leaving 5 bases between them. The germline CDR1 and CDR2 sequences are MNHEY and SVGAGI. The CDR3 is 13 amino acids.

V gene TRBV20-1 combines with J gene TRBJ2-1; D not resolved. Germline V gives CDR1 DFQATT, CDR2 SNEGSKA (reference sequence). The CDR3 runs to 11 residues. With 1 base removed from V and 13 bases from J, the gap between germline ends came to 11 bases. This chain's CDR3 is CSARVPSAQFF. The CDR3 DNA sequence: TGCAGTGCTAGAGTCCCCTCAGCCCAGTTCTTC.